The 20 T cell receptor beta chains listed next were all sequenced from one sample in a study of T cell responses to AZD1222 COVID-19 vaccine. Here immunoSEQ multiplex PCR was the method, and the copy in TCRdb shows in-frame clones only, minus some. The table records roughly 58,000 clones, approximately 89% of them present only once. The sequencing used peripheral blood, collected on day 0 of MenACWY control vaccination. The receptors shown here come from an adult in good health.

The chain combines TRBV6-4 with TRBJ2-7; possibly TRBD2 for D (5 bases). Germline-derived CDR1 and CDR2 are MRHNA and SNTAGT. CDR3 length: 16 amino acids. The V and J ends lost 11 bases and 5 bases respectively, with 28 bases between them. CDR3: CAGPFIGLARFHEQYF. CDR3 nucleotides: TGTGCCGGGCCCTTTATCGGGCTAGCTCGATTCCACGAGCAGTACTTC.

The chain's CDR3 is CASSLTSGRTYTYNEQFF. The CDR3 bases are TGTGCCAGCAGTTTAACTAGCGGGAGGACTTACACATACAATGAGCAGTTCTTC. V gene TRBV28 combines with J gene TRBJ2-1, with 12 bases fitting TRBD2. The ends lost 2 bases at V and 4 bases at J; junction bases unmatched: 9. Germline V lookup: CDR1 MDHEN, CDR2 SYDVKM. This CDR3 is built from 18 residues.

This clone was observed a few times. The identical CDR3 is also encoded by other nucleotide sequences in the sample. This chain joins TRBV5-6 and TRBJ2-7; D is unresolved. Trimming cost V 0 bases and J 4 bases, with 8 bases left between them. Germline values: CDR1 SGHDT, CDR2 YYEEEE. This CDR3 contains 13 residues. The CDR3 DNA follows: TGTGCCAGCAGCTTGGGACACCTTTACGAGCAGTACTTC. This sequence encodes CASSLGHLYEQYF.

The chain employs TRBV19 and TRBJ1-1; a possible D gene is TRBD1 (5 bases). Germline V gene data show CDR1 as LNHDA and CDR2 as SQIVND (reference sequence). The CDR3 runs to 16 residues. Trimming left V 1 base short and J 1 base short, with 13 bases between. CDR3 loop: CASSIVYGGWNTEAFF. CDR3 DNA: TGTGCCAGTAGTATAGTCTACGGGGGTTGGAACACTGAAGCTTTCTTT.

CDR3 residues: CASSGQSATNEKLFF. The CDR3 DNA follows: TGTGCCAGTAGTGGCCAGTCTGCAACTAATGAAAAACTGTTTTTT. The gene calls are TRBV19 and TRBJ1-4; no reliable D call. CDR1 LNHDA and CDR2 SQIVND come from the germline V gene (reference sequence). The CDR3 extends over 15 amino acids. V was shortened by 5 bases and J by 0 bases, with 10 bases between the two germline ends.

This chain connects TRBV9 to TRBJ2-1; no clear D gene. Germline CDR1 SGDLS, CDR2 YYNGEE. This CDR3 spans 16 amino acids. V lost 4 bases to trimming and J lost 1 base, with 15 bases between them. In DNA form, the CDR3 reads TGTGCCAGCAGCCCTGAGGCTACGGGTTCCTACAATGAGCAGTTCTTC. This gives the protein CASSPEATGSYNEQFF.

This chain joins TRBV7-2 and TRBJ1-1; D is perhaps TRBD1 (5 bases). Trimming left V 5 bases short and J 1 base short, with 8 bases between. This CDR3 comprises 13 residues. From germline, CDR1 is SGHTA and CDR2 FQGNSA. The CDR3, as DNA: TGTGCCAGCAGCAAGGGGACGAACACTGAAGCTTTCTTT. Amino acids: CASSKGTNTEAFF.

The chain couples TRBV30 to TRBJ1-5, with a possible D match to TRBD1 (5 bases). Germline V gives CDR1 GTSNPN, CDR2 SVGIG (reference sequence). V was cut by 0 bases and J by 7 bases, with 16 bases left in between. The CDR3 runs 15 residues. CDR3 region: CAWSVGADLRQPQHF. The CDR3 coding sequence is TGTGCCTGGAGTGTAGGGGCAGACCTGAGGCAGCCCCAGCATTTT.

This sequence joins TRBV28 and TRBJ1-2; 7 bases line up with TRBD1. This CDR3 has 14 amino acids. V trimming: 1 base; J trimming: 8 bases; junction bases outside the gene matches: 7. Germline lookup yields CDR1 MDHEN and CDR2 SYDVKM. CDR3 DNA sequence: TGTGCCAGCAGTTTATTGCACAGGGGCTGGGGCTACACCTTC. Translation gives CASSLLHRGWGYTF.

This clone has a single count. Here the CDR3 reads CASSESGTGKQYF. CDR3 DNA: TGCGCCAGCAGTGAGTCAGGAACAGGGAAGCAGTACTTC. The V call is TRBV10-1, the J call TRBJ2-7, with D possibly TRBD1 on 6 matching bases. This CDR3 is built from 13 residues. The ends were cut back, 0 bases at V and 8 bases at J, with 11 bases in the middle. Germline-derived CDR1 and CDR2 are WNHNN and SYGVQD (reference sequence).

The rearrangement joins TRBV28 to TRBJ1-6; TRBD1 is a possible D gene (5 bases). The CDR3 loop spans 18 amino acids. Looked up from germline, CDR1 is MDHEN and CDR2 is SYDVKM. V gave up 6 bases and J gave up 14 bases, with 32 bases separating them. CDR3 loop: CASSTPGGGTSRVWALHF. The DNA of the CDR3 is TGTGCCAGCAGCACACCGGGAGGTGGGACGTCCCGGGTTTGGGCCCTCCACTTT.

The chain has TRBV12-3 or TRBV12-4 and TRBJ1-6; D perhaps matches TRBD1 (5 bases). This CDR3 comprises 13 residues. Trimming left V 6 bases short and J 9 bases short, with 12 bases between. For the CDR3, the DNA is TGTGCCAGCAGGGGGACGTCTGGTTCACCCCTCCACTTT. Amino acid sequence: CASRGTSGSPLHF.

V gene TRBV19 combines with J gene TRBJ1-3; D not certain. Germline V gene sequence: CDR1 LNHDA, CDR2 SQIVND (reference sequence). V dropped 7 bases and J dropped 0 bases, with 13 bases sitting between them. The CDR3 has 15 amino acids. CDR3 in DNA: TGTGCCAGTACTCCGAGAGAAATCTCTGGAAACACCATATATTTT. It specifies CASTPREISGNTIYF.

The J gene is TRBJ1-5, the V gene TRBV29-1; TRBD1 might be the D (6 bases). CDR1 is SQVTM and CDR2 is ANQGSEA in the germline V gene. Trimming left V 7 bases short and J 1 base short, with 17 bases between. The CDR3 consists of 15 residues. CDR3 sequence reads: CSAEIPGDSNQPQHF. The CDR3 DNA sequence: TGCAGCGCCGAAATTCCAGGGGACAGCAATCAGCCCCAGCATTTT.

The chain recombines TRBV9 with TRBJ2-7; the D gene is possibly TRBD2 (5 bases). V was trimmed by 0 bases and J by 2 bases, leaving 18 bases between them. The CDR3 consists of 17 residues. The germline V gene encodes CDR1 SGDLS and CDR2 YYNGEE. The CDR3 reads CASSVGFSAPEAYEQYF. The CDR3 DNA follows: TGTGCCAGCAGCGTAGGGTTTAGCGCACCAGAGGCCTACGAGCAGTACTTC.

The genes are TRBV19 and TRBJ1-1, with a tentative D call TRBD1 (5 bases). The V gene's germline CDR1 is LNHDA and CDR2 SQIVND (reference sequence). The V end was cut by 10 bases, the J end by 0 bases, with 12 bases between. The CDR3 is 13 amino acids. In DNA form, the CDR3 reads TGTGCCACCGGGACTAACATGAACACTGAAGCTTTCTTT. Amino acid sequence: CATGTNMNTEAFF.

The chain couples TRBV14 to TRBJ1-2, with 8 bases that match TRBD1. CDR3 length: 15 amino acids. Germline V gives CDR1 SGHDN, CDR2 FVKESK. The J segment lost 4 bases and the V segment lost 4 bases, leaving 8 bases of the junction unmatched. CDR3 in amino acids: CASSPQTGVFYGYTF. The CDR3 region has the DNA TGTGCCAGCAGCCCCCAGACAGGGGTTTTCTATGGCTACACCTTC. Using reference TRBV14 and TRBJ1-2 for the parts outside the CDR3, the full variable domain is EAGVTQFPSHSVIEKGQTVTLRCDPISGHDNLYWYRRVMGKEIKFLLHFVKESKQDESGMPNNRFLAERTGGTYSTLKVQPAELEDSGVYFCASSPQTGVFYGYTFGSGTRLTVV.

The chain employs TRBV18 and TRBJ1-1, with D perhaps matching TRBD1 (6 bases). The CDR3 runs 14 residues. Germline V gene lookup returns CDR1 KGHSH and CDR2 LQKENI. Trimming pared 4 bases from V and 5 bases from J, leaving 14 bases between. The CDR3: CASSLNGGRTEAFF. The CDR3 bases are TGTGCCAGCTCACTAAACGGGGGGCGGACTGAAGCTTTCTTT.

The rearrangement uses TRBV5-1 and TRBJ2-3; 8 nucleotides align to TRBD2. The germline V gene has CDR1 SGHRS and CDR2 YFSETQ. Trimming took 5 bases from V and 5 from J; bases not matched to a gene: 10. The CDR3 spans 15 residues. CDR3 coding DNA: TGCGCCAGCAGATACGGTTCGGGAGGGGTAGATACGCAGTATTTT. Encoded protein: CASRYGSGGVDTQYF.

This sequence joins TRBV29-1 and TRBJ2-1; 11 bases are a match to TRBD2. This CDR3 has 17 residues. In germline, CDR1 is SQVTM, CDR2 ANQGSEA. The V and J ends lost 7 bases and 1 base, in that order; junction bases with no gene match: 12. CDR3 loop: CSAYSLAGGLSYNEQFF. The CDR3 DNA sequence: TGCAGCGCCTATTCGTTAGCGGGAGGGTTATCCTACAATGAGCAGTTCTTC.